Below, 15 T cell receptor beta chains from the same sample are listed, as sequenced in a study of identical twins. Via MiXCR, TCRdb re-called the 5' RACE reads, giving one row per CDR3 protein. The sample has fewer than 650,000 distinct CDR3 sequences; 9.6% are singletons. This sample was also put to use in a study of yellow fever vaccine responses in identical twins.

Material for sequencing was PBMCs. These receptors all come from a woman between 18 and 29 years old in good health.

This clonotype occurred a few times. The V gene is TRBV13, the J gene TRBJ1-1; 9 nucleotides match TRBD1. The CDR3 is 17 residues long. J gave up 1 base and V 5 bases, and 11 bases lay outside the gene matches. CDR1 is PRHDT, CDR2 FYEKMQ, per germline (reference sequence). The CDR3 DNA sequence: TGTGCCAGCAGCCCTGAGACAGGGGGTAAAGGGAACACTGAAGCTTTCTTT. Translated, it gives CASSPETGGKGNTEAFF.

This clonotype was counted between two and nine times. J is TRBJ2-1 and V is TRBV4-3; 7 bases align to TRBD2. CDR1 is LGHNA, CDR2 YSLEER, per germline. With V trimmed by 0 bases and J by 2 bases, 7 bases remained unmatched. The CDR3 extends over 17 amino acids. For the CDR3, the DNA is TGCGCCAGCAGCCAAGATTTAAGCGGGGCCGCCTACAATGAGCAGTTCTTC. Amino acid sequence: CASSQDLSGAAYNEQFF.

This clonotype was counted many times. For the CDR3, the DNA is TGCGCCAGCAGCTTGGATGGCTATTCCACAGATACGCAGTATTTT. Its translation: CASSLDGYSTDTQYF. The chain has TRBV5-1 and TRBJ2-3; D uncertain. Trimming cost V 0 bases and J 2 bases, with 10 bases left between them. Germline CDR1 and CDR2: SGHRS and YFSETQ. The CDR3 runs to 15 residues.

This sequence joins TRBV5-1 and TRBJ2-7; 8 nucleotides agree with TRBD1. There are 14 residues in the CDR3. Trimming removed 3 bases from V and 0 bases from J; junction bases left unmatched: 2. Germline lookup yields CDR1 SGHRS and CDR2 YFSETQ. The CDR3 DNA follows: TGCGCCAGCAGCTGGGACAGGCGCTCCTACGAGCAGTACTTC. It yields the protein CASSWDRRSYEQYF.

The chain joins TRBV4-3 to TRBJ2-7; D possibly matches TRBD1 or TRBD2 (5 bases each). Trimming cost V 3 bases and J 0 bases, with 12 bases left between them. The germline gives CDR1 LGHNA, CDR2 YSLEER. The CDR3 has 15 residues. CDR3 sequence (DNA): TGCGCCAGCAGCCAGGGGACGGCGAGCTCCTACGAGCAGTACTTC. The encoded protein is CASSQGTASSYEQYF.

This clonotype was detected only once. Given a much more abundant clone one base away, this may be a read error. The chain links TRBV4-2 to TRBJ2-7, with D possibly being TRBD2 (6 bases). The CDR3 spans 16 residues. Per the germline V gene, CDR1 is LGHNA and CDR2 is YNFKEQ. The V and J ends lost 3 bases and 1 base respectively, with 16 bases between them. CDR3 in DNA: TGTGCCAGCAGCCAGTCGGAACTAGCTCATTCCTACGAGCAGTACTTC. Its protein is CASSQSELAHSYEQYF.

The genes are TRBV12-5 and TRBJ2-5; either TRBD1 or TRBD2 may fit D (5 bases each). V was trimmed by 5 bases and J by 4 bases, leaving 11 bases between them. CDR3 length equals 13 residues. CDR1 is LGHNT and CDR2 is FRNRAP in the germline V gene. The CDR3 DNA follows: TGTGCTAGTGGTCCCTCCGGGGCAGAGACCCAGTACTTC. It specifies CASGPSGAETQYF. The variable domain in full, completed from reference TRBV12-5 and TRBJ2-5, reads DARVTQTPRHKVTEMGQEVTMRCQPILGHNTVFWYRQTMMQGLELLAYFRNRAPLDDSGMPKDRFSAEMPDATLATLKIQPSEPRDSAVYFCASGPSGAETQYFGPGTRLLVL.

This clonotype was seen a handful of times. In nucleotides, the CDR3 is TGTGCCAGCAGCGCCGGGACGGTGAACACCGGGGAGCTGTTTTTT. This gives the protein CASSAGTVNTGELFF. V and J are TRBV6-4 and TRBJ2-2, with D perhaps TRBD1 or TRBD2 (5 bases each). V lost 6 bases and J 1 base, leaving 12 bases between the germline ends. This CDR3 region has 15 residues. Germline CDR1 is MRHNA and CDR2 is SNTAGT.

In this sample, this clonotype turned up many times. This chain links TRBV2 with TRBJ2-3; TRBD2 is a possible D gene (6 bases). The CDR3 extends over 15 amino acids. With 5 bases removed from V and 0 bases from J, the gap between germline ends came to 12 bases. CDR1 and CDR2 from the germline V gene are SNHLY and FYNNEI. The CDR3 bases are TGTGCCAGCAGTCCACTAGCCGTCAGCACAGATACGCAGTATTTT. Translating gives CASSPLAVSTDTQYF.

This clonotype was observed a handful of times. The chain's CDR3 is CASSSPTNTGELFF. The CDR3 DNA follows: TGTGCCAGCAGCTCCCCCACGAACACCGGGGAGCTGTTTTTT. The chain has TRBV7-2 and TRBJ2-2; no definite D call. This CDR3 comprises 14 residues. V shed 4 bases and J shed 0 bases, with 6 bases lying between them. Germline values: CDR1 SGHTA, CDR2 FQGNSA.

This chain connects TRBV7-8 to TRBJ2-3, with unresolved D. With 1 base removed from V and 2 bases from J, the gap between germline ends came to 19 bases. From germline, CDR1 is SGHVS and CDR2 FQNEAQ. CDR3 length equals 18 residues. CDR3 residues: CASSLVLIDDGHTDTQYF. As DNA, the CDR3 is TGTGCCAGCAGCTTAGTCTTAATAGATGACGGGCACACAGATACGCAGTATTTT.

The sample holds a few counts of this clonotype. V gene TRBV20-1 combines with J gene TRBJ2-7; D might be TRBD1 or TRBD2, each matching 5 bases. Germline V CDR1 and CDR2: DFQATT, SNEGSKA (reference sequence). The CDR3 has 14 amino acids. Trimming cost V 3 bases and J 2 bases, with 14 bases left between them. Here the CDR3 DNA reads TGCAGTGCTAGCTTCGGGGCTGGGCCCTACGAGCAGTACTTC. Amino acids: CSASFGAGPYEQYF.

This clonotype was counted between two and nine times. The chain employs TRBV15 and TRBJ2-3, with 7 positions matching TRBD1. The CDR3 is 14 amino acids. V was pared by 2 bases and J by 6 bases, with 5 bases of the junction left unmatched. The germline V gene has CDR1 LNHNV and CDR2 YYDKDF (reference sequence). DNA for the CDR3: TGTGCCACCAGCAGACAGGGGGTTGTGGATACGCAGTATTTT. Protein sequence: CATSRQGVVDTQYF.

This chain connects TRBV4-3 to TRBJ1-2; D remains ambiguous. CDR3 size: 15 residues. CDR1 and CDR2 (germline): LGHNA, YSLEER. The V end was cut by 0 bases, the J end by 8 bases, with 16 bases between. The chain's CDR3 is CASSQDGGGNGGYTF. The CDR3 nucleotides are TGCGCCAGCAGCCAAGATGGAGGTGGGAATGGAGGCTACACCTTC.

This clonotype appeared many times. In nucleotides, the CDR3 is TGCGCCAGCAGCCAAGGGGGACTCCAAGAGACCCAGTACTTC. Protein sequence: CASSQGGLQETQYF. The chain employs TRBV4-3 and TRBJ2-5, with a tentative D call TRBD2 (6 bases). The CDR3 covers 14 residues. Per the germline V gene, CDR1 is LGHNA and CDR2 is YSLEER. V dropped 1 base and J dropped 1 base, with 7 bases sitting between them.